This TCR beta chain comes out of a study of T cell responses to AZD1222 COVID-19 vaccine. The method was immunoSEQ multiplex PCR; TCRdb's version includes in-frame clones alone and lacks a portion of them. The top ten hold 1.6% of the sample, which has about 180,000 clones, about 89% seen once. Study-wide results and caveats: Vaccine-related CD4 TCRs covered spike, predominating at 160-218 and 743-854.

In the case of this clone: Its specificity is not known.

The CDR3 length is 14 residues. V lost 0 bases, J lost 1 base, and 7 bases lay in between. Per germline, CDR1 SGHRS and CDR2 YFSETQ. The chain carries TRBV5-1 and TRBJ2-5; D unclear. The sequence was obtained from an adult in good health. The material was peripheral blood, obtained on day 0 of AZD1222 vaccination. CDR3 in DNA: TGCGCCAGCAGCTTGGCGGCAGTCCAAGAGACCCAGTACTTC. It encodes CASSLAAVQETQYF.